One sample yielded the 32 T cell receptor beta chains listed below, sequenced in a study of shared clonotypes between healthy human individuals. Assay: immunoSEQ multiplex PCR; the TCRdb copy retains only in-frame clones and omits some. The sample holds roughly 640,000 clones, more than 95% seen once. The sequencing sample was made of naive CD4+ T cells sorted from blood. Specified subset: CD45RA+ positively selected. The receptors shown here come from a woman aged 25 to 39 in good health.

The chain has TRBV2 and TRBJ2-3; TRBD2 matches at 7 bases. From germline, CDR1 is SNHLY and CDR2 FYNNEI. The CDR3 contains 13 residues. Germline trimming cut 7 bases from V and 2 bases from J; bases unmatched to any gene: 3. For the CDR3, the DNA is TGTGCCAGCACGGGAGGCAACACAGATACGCAGTATTTT. Its protein product is CASTGGNTDTQYF.

This sequence joins TRBV30 and TRBJ2-1; weak D call: TRBD2 (6 bases). The CDR3 is 15 residues long. The V gene's germline CDR1 is GTSNPN and CDR2 SVGIG (reference sequence). Trimming left V 2 bases short and J 6 bases short, with 17 bases between. The CDR3 loop is CAWSLLGLTSNEQFF. CDR3 nucleotide sequence: TGTGCCTGGAGTCTCCTGGGACTCACGAGCAATGAGCAGTTCTTC.

The chain couples TRBV18 to TRBJ2-7; possible D gene TRBD1, 6 bases. The CDR3 has 15 residues. The ends were cut back, 3 bases at V and 4 bases at J, with 16 bases in the middle. Germline CDR1 is KGHSH and CDR2 is LQKENI. This CDR3 is CASSPSLGTFYEQYF. The CDR3 DNA reads as TGTGCCAGCTCACCCAGCCTTGGGACATTTTACGAGCAGTACTTC.

The chain links TRBV7-9 to TRBJ1-1; TRBD1 is a possible D gene (5 bases). The CDR3 totals 12 residues. From germline, CDR1 is SEHNR and CDR2 FQNEAQ (reference sequence). V was cut by 4 bases and J by 8 bases, with 11 bases left in between. The CDR3 here is CASSSLGDEAFF. The CDR3 bases are TGTGCCAGCAGCTCTCTGGGGGACGAAGCTTTCTTT.

The rearrangement links TRBV7-2 to TRBJ2-4, with a weak D call TRBD2 (5 bases). This CDR3 region has 16 residues. V lost 3 bases, J lost 1 base, and 13 bases lay in between. Germline CDR1 and CDR2: SGHTA and FQGNSA. The chain's CDR3 is CASSFGVNMAKNIQYF. CDR3 nucleotides: TGTGCCAGCAGCTTCGGGGTGAATATGGCCAAAAACATTCAGTACTTC.

The chain couples TRBV21-1 to TRBJ2-1; the listed D gene, TRBD1, was not tested against the DNA. TRBV21-1 is a pseudogene. The CDR3 contains 16 residues. The CDR3 coding sequence is TGTGCCAGCAGCAAAGGGGGACAGAATTGGTACAATGAGCAGTTCTTC. Translated: CASSKGGQNWYNEQFF.

The V gene is TRBV9, the J gene TRBJ2-1; TRBD2 is a possible D gene (5 bases). V lost 0 bases and J lost 0, with 10 bases in between. Germline V gives CDR1 SGDLS, CDR2 YYNGEE. This CDR3 contains 16 residues. The CDR3: CASSVASLASYNEQFF. CDR3 coding DNA: TGTGCCAGCAGCGTAGCTTCGCTAGCCTCCTACAATGAGCAGTTCTTC.

This chain links TRBV15 with TRBJ2-7, with D perhaps matching TRBD2 (5 bases). CDR1 is LNHNV and CDR2 is YYDKDF in the germline V gene (reference sequence). The CDR3 totals 17 residues. V lost 0 bases and J 1 base, leaving 16 bases between the germline ends. This chain's CDR3 is CATSRESTSGHSYEQYF. The CDR3 DNA is TGTGCCACCAGCAGAGAAAGTACGAGCGGCCATTCCTACGAGCAGTACTTC.

The rearrangement uses TRBV7-9 and TRBJ1-2, with 11 bases matching TRBD1. This CDR3 spans 16 amino acids. V lost 7 bases to trimming and J lost 8 bases; unmatched junction nucleotides: 15. The germline gives CDR1 SEHNR, CDR2 FQNEAQ (reference sequence). Here the CDR3 DNA reads TGTGCCAGCACAATCTACCGGGACAGGGGGTCGGGCGGCTACACCTTC. This codes for CASTIYRDRGSGGYTF.

The J gene is TRBJ1-1, the V gene TRBV5-6; TRBD1 is a possible D gene (6 bases). Germline loops: CDR1 SGHDT, CDR2 YYEEEE. The CDR3 contains 12 residues. Trimming took 7 bases from V and 8 from J, leaving 15 bases between them. In DNA form, the CDR3 reads TGTGCCAGCGGGGCCAGGGGTTTAGAAGCTTTCTTT. It is translated as CASGARGLEAFF.

This chain joins TRBV15 and TRBJ2-3; 7 nucleotides align to TRBD2. V dropped 5 bases and J dropped 2; count of bases not matched to a gene: 7. The germline gives CDR1 LNHNV, CDR2 YYDKDF (reference sequence). The CDR3 is made up of 15 amino acids. CDR3 residues: CATSRASGNTDTQYF. The CDR3 DNA is TGTGCCACCAGCCGGGCTAGCGGAAACACAGATACGCAGTATTTT.

A word on this clone: Other DNA sequences of this sample code for an identical CDR3. The rearrangement joins TRBV19 to TRBJ1-5; D call uncertain. V was shortened by 5 bases and J by 0 bases, with 11 bases between the two germline ends. Per germline, CDR1 LNHDA and CDR2 SQIVND (reference sequence). The CDR3 totals 15 residues. CDR3 coding DNA: TGTGCCAGTAGTCGAGGGCAATATAGCAATCAGCCCCAGCATTTT. This sequence encodes CASSRGQYSNQPQHF.

The rearrangement links TRBV5-8 to TRBJ1-4; TRBD1 aligns across 10 bases. Unmatched junction bases numbered 6, after V lost 4 bases and J lost 3 bases. This CDR3 is built from 16 residues. Germline CDR1 reads SGHTS; CDR2 reads YDEGEE. The CDR3 nucleotides are TGTGCCAGCAGCCTGAGACAGGGGGCGGCTAATGAAAAACTGTTTTTT. Translated: CASSLRQGAANEKLFF.

The chain joins TRBV2 to TRBJ2-1, with D tentatively TRBD2 (6 bases). The CDR3 is 14 residues long. CDR1 and CDR2 from the germline V gene are SNHLY and FYNNEI. The germline V and J ends were trimmed by 4 bases and 2 bases, with 9 bases remaining between them. The CDR3 loop is CASSGGITYNEQFF. The CDR3 bases are TGTGCCAGCAGTGGCGGGATTACCTACAATGAGCAGTTCTTC.

In its sample, this clone was seen once. This sequence joins TRBV2 and TRBJ2-7, with D possibly being TRBD1 (6 bases). The CDR3 is 12 residues long. CDR1 and CDR2 (germline): SNHLY, FYNNEI. Trimming cost V 6 bases and J 6 bases, with 12 bases left between them. As DNA, the CDR3 is TGTGCCAGCAGGGGCACAGGGACCGAGCAGTACTTC. Translation gives CASRGTGTEQYF.

The chain has TRBV9 and TRBJ2-1; 9 positions agree with TRBD1. Per germline, CDR1 SGDLS and CDR2 YYNGEE. The CDR3 is 15 residues long. V shed 2 bases and J 3 bases; nucleotides not matched to a gene: 3. CDR3 DNA: TGTGCCAGCAGCGTGGGGACAGGGCACTACAATGAGCAGTTCTTC. Encoded protein: CASSVGTGHYNEQFF.

Points on this clone: Other DNA sequences from this sample encode an identical CDR3 as well. The chain employs TRBV5-1 and TRBJ1-1; maybe TRBD1 (5 bases). V was trimmed by 0 bases and J by 4 bases, leaving 10 bases between them. The germline V gene encodes CDR1 SGHRS and CDR2 YFSETQ. The CDR3 runs 14 residues. As DNA, the CDR3 is TGCGCCAGCAGCTTGGGTCAGGGAGGCACTGAAGCTTTCTTT. This codes for CASSLGQGGTEAFF.

The V call is TRBV28, the J call TRBJ1-1; no firm D call. Germline V gene data show CDR1 as MDHEN and CDR2 as SYDVKM. The germline V and J ends were trimmed by 7 bases and 2 bases, with 14 bases remaining between them. The CDR3 has 14 amino acids. CDR3 sequence reads: CASNTLQTNTEAFF. In nucleotides, the CDR3 is TGTGCCAGCAACACACTTCAGACTAACACTGAAGCTTTCTTT.

This sequence joins TRBV10-1 and TRBJ2-5; no clear D. Trimming took 3 bases from V and 5 from J, leaving 10 bases between them. Germline-derived CDR1 and CDR2 are WNHNN and SYGVQD (reference sequence). This CDR3 is built from 13 residues. CDR3 nucleotides: TGCGCCAGCAGTGATCCAGGAAGGGAGACCCAGTACTTC. This sequence encodes CASSDPGRETQYF.

The V and J genes are TRBV18 and TRBJ1-5, with D maybe TRBD1 (5 bases). Germline V lookup: CDR1 KGHSH, CDR2 LQKENI. V was shortened by 1 base and J by 5 bases, with 12 bases between the two germline ends. The CDR3 covers 15 residues. CDR3 sequence: CASSPLSGRDQPQHF. In DNA, the CDR3 is TGTGCCAGCTCACCACTGTCGGGGCGTGATCAGCCCCAGCATTTT.

The rearrangement joins TRBV29-1 to TRBJ2-5; D not resolved. The CDR3 has 10 residues. CDR1 and CDR2 (germline): SQVTM, ANQGSEA. V was clipped by 3 bases and J by 13 bases, with 12 bases between them. The CDR3 here is CSVEDEWRYF. The CDR3 DNA reads as TGCAGCGTTGAGGACGAATGGAGGTACTTC.

This clone was counted only a few times. The genes are TRBV29-1 and TRBJ2-7; TRBD2 might be the D (5 bases). Germline CDR1 SQVTM, CDR2 ANQGSEA. The CDR3 is 14 amino acids. Trimming stripped 2 bases from V and 4 bases from J, with 15 bases between. The CDR3 DNA follows: TGCAGCGTTGAAACGGGGTCCCAGGTTTACGAGCAGTACTTC. It encodes CSVETGSQVYEQYF.

The rearrangement joins TRBV5-1 to TRBJ2-5, with a tentative D call TRBD2 (6 bases). Between the trimmed V and J ends, which lost 0 bases and 1 base, there was a span of 16 bases. CDR3 size: 17 residues. Germline V CDR1 and CDR2: SGHRS, YFSETQ. CDR3 bases: TGCGCCAGCAGCTTGGGAGTGAGGGAGGCCCGCCAAGAGACCCAGTACTTC. It encodes CASSLGVREARQETQYF.

This clone was seen a single time. This rearrangement joins TRBV5-1 to TRBJ2-5; the match to TRBD1 covers 9 bases. The CDR3 sequence is 15 residues long. Trimming at V came to 0 bases and at J to 5 bases, leaving 5 bases not matched to a gene. Germline assignment: CDR1 SGHRS and CDR2 YFSETQ. CDR3 in amino acids: CASSLGDRGSETQYF. CDR3 DNA sequence: TGCGCCAGCAGCTTGGGAGACAGGGGGTCGGAGACCCAGTACTTC. Looking up the rest from reference TRBV5-1 and TRBJ2-5 gives the full variable domain: KAGVTQTPRYLIKTRGQQVTLSCSPISGHRSVSWYQQTPGQGLQFLFEYFSETQRNKGNFPGRFSGRQFSNSRSEMNVSTLELGDSALYLCASSLGDRGSETQYFGPGTRLLVL.

V and J are TRBV6-4 and TRBJ2-7; no reliable D call. The ends were cut back, 7 bases at V and 7 bases at J, with 5 bases in the middle. The CDR3 contains 9 residues. Germline assignment: CDR1 MRHNA and CDR2 SNTAGT. The CDR3 DNA sequence: TGTGCCAGCAACTGGGAGCAGTACTTC. It yields the protein CASNWEQYF.

V is TRBV5-1 and J is TRBJ2-5, with TRBD2 as a possible D gene (7 bases). This CDR3 region has 15 residues. Germline-derived CDR1 and CDR2 are SGHRS and YFSETQ. V was pared by 6 bases and J by 2 bases, with 17 bases between. CDR3 protein: CASTRGGTSQETQYF. The CDR3 DNA is TGCGCCAGCACCCGGGGAGGGACATCTCAAGAGACCCAGTACTTC. Together with reference TRBV5-1 and TRBJ2-5, the CDR3 gives the full variable domain: KAGVTQTPRYLIKTRGQQVTLSCSPISGHRSVSWYQQTPGQGLQFLFEYFSETQRNKGNFPGRFSGRQFSNSRSEMNVSTLELGDSALYLCASTRGGTSQETQYFGPGTRLLVL.

V and J are TRBV28 and TRBJ2-1, with 11 nucleotides matching TRBD2. V lost 4 bases, J lost 7 bases, and 18 bases stayed unmatched. Germline CDR1 is MDHEN and CDR2 is SYDVKM. CDR3 length: 19 amino acids. CDR3 residues: CASSSSGTSGASWGNEQFF. In nucleotides, the CDR3 is TGTGCCAGCAGTTCATCCGGGACTAGCGGAGCCTCATGGGGAAATGAGCAGTTCTTC.

This rearrangement joins TRBV5-5 to TRBJ2-5; 8 bases are a match to TRBD1. The J segment lost 9 bases and the V segment lost 2 bases, leaving 9 bases of the junction unmatched. The germline gives CDR1 SGHKS, CDR2 YYEKEE (reference sequence). The CDR3 has 14 amino acids. CDR3 protein: CASSFLATGEAQYF. CDR3 bases: TGTGCCAGCAGCTTTCTCGCGACAGGGGAGGCCCAGTACTTC.

The rearrangement uses TRBV7-6 and TRBJ1-4, with D unclear. CDR1 is SGHVS, CDR2 FNYEAQ, per germline. The CDR3 spans 16 residues. Between the trimmed V and J ends, which lost 0 bases and 4 bases, there was a span of 12 bases. This CDR3 is CASSLAPPGFNEKLFF. For the CDR3, the DNA is TGTGCCAGCAGCTTAGCCCCCCCAGGCTTTAATGAAAAACTGTTTTTT.

The chain recombines TRBV30 with TRBJ1-3; 7 nucleotides match TRBD1. The V segment lost 8 bases and the J segment 5 bases; nucleotides outside the gene matches: 9. Germline V gives CDR1 GTSNPN, CDR2 SVGIG (reference sequence). The CDR3 has 13 residues. The CDR3 coding sequence is TGTGCCGGGACGGGACAGCAGAGAAACACCATATATTTT. This gives the protein CAGTGQQRNTIYF.

This chain connects TRBV6-6 to TRBJ2-1, with TRBD2 matching 8 bases. The V gene end was trimmed by 6 bases and the J gene end by 0 bases; junction bases not matched to a gene: 4. From germline, CDR1 is MNHNY and CDR2 SVGAGI (reference sequence). There are 15 residues in the CDR3. Here the CDR3 DNA reads TGTGCCAGCAGCATAGCGGGGAGCTCCTACAATGAGCAGTTCTTC. Its protein is CASSIAGSSYNEQFF.

For the CDR3, the DNA is TGTGCCAGCAGTTCGATAGCGGGATTGGACACCGGGGAGCTGTTTTTT. This sequence encodes CASSSIAGLDTGELFF. The chain combines TRBV27 with TRBJ2-2, with 8 bases identical to TRBD2. The germline V gene has CDR1 MNHEY and CDR2 SMNVEV (reference sequence). Trimming removed 4 bases from V and 3 bases from J; junction bases left unmatched: 7. The CDR3 is 16 amino acids.